This entry is about one TCR beta chain. Germline lookup yields CDR1 MNHEY and CDR2 SVGAGI. The length of the CDR3 is 14 residues. Trimming stripped 4 bases from V and 9 bases from J, with 16 bases between. This sample is drawn from a study of shared T cell receptors in the human thymus. Measured with immunoSEQ multiplex PCR; TCRdb has only the in-frame clones, and not every one. The table records almost 550,000 clones, more than 75% of them present only once. The sample also formed part of further work on human thymus T cells. That study adds: Congenital heart defects were the reason for the corrective surgery that the donors, healthy Finnish infants, were having. Resections were taken during corrective heart surgery, and the thymus tissue came from these. The authors found apparently biased V and J gene usage in thymic and blood repertoires. Related work found strong thymic repertoire overlap between unrelated individuals.

The TCR was taken from a boy less than two years old with a congenital heart defect. Sequencing was performed on thymocytes. V usage is TRBV6-5 and J usage is TRBJ2-4; a weak D match, TRBD1 (7 bases). CDR3 loop: CASSWGESGGIQYF. The CDR3 nucleotides read TGTGCCAGCAGTTGGGGGGAGTCAGGGGGCATTCAGTACTTC.